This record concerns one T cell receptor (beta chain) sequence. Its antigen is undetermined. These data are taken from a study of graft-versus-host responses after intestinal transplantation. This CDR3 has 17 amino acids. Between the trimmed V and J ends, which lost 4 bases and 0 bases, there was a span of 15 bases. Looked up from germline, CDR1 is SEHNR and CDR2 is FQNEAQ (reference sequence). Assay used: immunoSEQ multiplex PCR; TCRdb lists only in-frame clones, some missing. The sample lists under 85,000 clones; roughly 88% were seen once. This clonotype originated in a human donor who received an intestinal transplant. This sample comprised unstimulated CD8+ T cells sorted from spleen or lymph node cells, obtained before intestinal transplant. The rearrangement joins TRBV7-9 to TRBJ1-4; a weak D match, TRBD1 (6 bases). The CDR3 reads CASSSDGRGSTNEKLFF. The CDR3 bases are TGTGCCAGCAGCTCCGACGGTAGGGGGTCAACTAATGAAAAACTGTTTTTT.